What follows are 32 T cell receptor beta chains derived from one specimen sequenced in a study of PD-1 blockade in classical Hodgkin lymphoma (dated by TCRdb to the early 2020s). To prepare the library, the immunoSEQ multiplex PCR assay was applied. Held by TCRdb, this immuneACCESS table contains in-frame sequences only and omits some clones. Under half of the omission traces to an unresolved V gene where checked; the cause of the rest is unknown. This sample comprises around 65,000 clones, approximately 89% of them detected only once. The top ten constitute roughly an eighth of the sample. This specimen's time point label, interpreted: cycle 1 day 1 (C1D1), immediately before nivolumab initiation. All trial patients had relapsed after autologous stem cell transplantation, with cohorts A, B and C differing in prior brentuximab vedotin exposure. The sequenced sample was peripheral blood mononuclear cells (PBMCs), obtained at baseline. These receptors all come from a human donor with classical Hodgkin lymphoma.

The chain carries TRBV9 and TRBJ2-1; 9 bases fit TRBD2. V gave up 0 bases and J gave up 4 bases; unmatched junction bases: 2. Germline loops: CDR1 SGDLS, CDR2 YYNGEE. This CDR3 contains 15 residues. The DNA of the CDR3 is TGTGCCAGCAGCGTAGCAGCGGGGGGATACAATGAGCAGTTCTTC. Translated, it gives CASSVAAGGYNEQFF.

The V gene is TRBV19, the J gene TRBJ2-7; D may be TRBD2 (5 bases). The CDR3 covers 12 residues. V was clipped by 6 bases and J by 2 bases, with 8 bases between them. The germline gives CDR1 LNHDA, CDR2 SQIVND (reference sequence). CDR3 nucleotide sequence: TGTGCCAGTAGCCCGGGAACCTACGAGCAGTACTTC. Protein product: CASSPGTYEQYF.

This chain joins TRBV6-6 and TRBJ1-4, with TRBD1 as a possible D gene (6 bases). Trimming shortened V by 5 bases and J by 8 bases, and 18 bases separated the two germline ends. The CDR3 runs 15 residues. Germline loops: CDR1 MNHNY, CDR2 SVGAGI (reference sequence). The CDR3 spells CASSAGEGTGEKLFF. The CDR3 nucleotides are TGTGCCAGCAGTGCGGGGGAGGGTACAGGGGAAAAACTGTTTTTT.

As regards this clone: An end of the junction does not agree with germline; a read error may underlie this. This rearrangement joins TRBV28 to TRBJ1-2; a possible D gene is TRBD1 (6 bases). CDR1 MDHEN and CDR2 SYDVKM come from the germline V gene. The length of the CDR3 is 13 residues. CDR3 loop: CASSSSTGFVRPF. For the CDR3, the DNA is TGTGCCAGCAGTTCCTCGACAGGTTTTGTCCGGCCTTTC.

DNA of the CDR3: TGTGCCTGGAGTGTACTAGGGGACCGGGGCTACGAGCAGTACTTC. Residues: CAWSVLGDRGYEQYF. V and J are TRBV30 and TRBJ2-7, with D perhaps being TRBD1 or TRBD2 (5 bases each). The CDR3 sequence is 15 residues long. Germline loops: CDR1 GTSNPN, CDR2 SVGIG (reference sequence). V gave up 0 bases and J gave up 3 bases, with 15 bases separating them.

This chain joins TRBV11-2 and TRBJ1-5; TRBD1 matches 8 bases. Germline V CDR1 and CDR2: SGHAT, FQNNGV. This CDR3 contains 17 residues. With V trimmed by 0 bases and J by 4 bases, 8 bases remained unmatched. The CDR3, as DNA: TGTGCCAGCAGCTTAGATTATCCTACAGGGGGGAATCAGCCCCAGCATTTT. It encodes CASSLDYPTGGNQPQHF.

The V call is TRBV7-9, the J call TRBJ2-5, with TRBD1 matching over 10 bases. This CDR3 has 16 residues. Trimming at V came to 5 bases and at J to 11 bases, leaving 17 bases not matched to a gene. CDR1 is SEHNR, CDR2 FQNEAQ, per germline (reference sequence). This CDR3 reads CASSDLVTGGTEEQYF. The CDR3 DNA sequence: TGTGCCAGCAGCGACCTGGTGACAGGGGGCACGGAAGAGCAGTACTTC.

The chain uses TRBV30 and TRBJ1-5, with 12 bases identical to TRBD1. Germline CDR1 reads GTSNPN; CDR2 reads SVGIG (reference sequence). V gave up 3 bases and J gave up 4 bases; unmatched junction bases: 4. The length of the CDR3 is 15 residues. CDR3 nucleotide sequence: TGTGCCTGGAGGGGACAGGGGGCCCCTAATCAGCCCCAGCATTTT. This codes for CAWRGQGAPNQPQHF.

V is TRBV7-9 and J is TRBJ1-1, with unresolved D. Germline lookup yields CDR1 SEHNR and CDR2 FQNEAQ (reference sequence). The V and J ends lost 3 bases and 2 bases respectively, with 7 bases between them. The CDR3 length is 13 residues. In nucleotides, the CDR3 is TGTGCCAGCAGCTTTACAGCAAACACTGAAGCTTTCTTT. Its translation: CASSFTANTEAFF.

This sequence joins TRBV19 and TRBJ2-7; possible D gene TRBD2, 6 bases. Germline assignment: CDR1 LNHDA and CDR2 SQIVND (reference sequence). The V end was cut by 4 bases, the J end by 1 base, with 14 bases between. The CDR3 extends over 15 amino acids. CDR3 sequence: CASSTPAGPSYEQYF. CDR3 bases: TGTGCCAGTAGTACTCCAGCGGGTCCATCCTACGAGCAGTACTTC. Full variable domain (remainder filled in from reference TRBV19 and TRBJ2-7): DGGITQSPKYLFRKEGQNVTLSCEQNLNHDAMYWYRQDPGQGLRLIYYSQIVNDFQKGDIAEGYSVSREKKESFPLTVTSAQKNPTAFYLCASSTPAGPSYEQYFGPGTRLTVT.

The chain links TRBV2 to TRBJ2-7; D unresolved. V was trimmed by 6 bases and J by 1 base, leaving 13 bases between them. CDR3 length: 14 amino acids. Germline V gene data show CDR1 as SNHLY and CDR2 as FYNNEI. The CDR3: CASRVEKGSYEQYF. Written as DNA, the CDR3 is TGTGCCAGCAGGGTTGAAAAGGGTTCCTACGAGCAGTACTTC.

This chain uses TRBV15 with TRBJ1-3; D unclear. The germline V gene encodes CDR1 LNHNV and CDR2 YYDKDF (reference sequence). V was shortened by 8 bases and J by 0 bases, with 14 bases between the two germline ends. The CDR3 consists of 15 residues. The CDR3 sequence is CATRSPESSGNTIYF. In nucleotides, the CDR3 is TGTGCCACCCGTTCACCGGAGAGCTCTGGAAACACCATATATTTT.

V and J are TRBV4-3 and TRBJ2-5; TRBD1 matches at 10 bases. Per germline, CDR1 LGHNA and CDR2 YSLEER. The CDR3 is 16 amino acids. Losses at the gene ends were 1 base for V and 2 bases for J; bases not matched to a gene: 4. The DNA for the CDR3 is TGCGCCAGCAGCCAAGGGACAGGGGGACGGCAAGAGACCCAGTACTTC. Amino acids: CASSQGTGGRQETQYF.

The chain couples TRBV5-4 to TRBJ2-5, with a possible D match to TRBD2 (6 bases). V lost 2 bases and J 0 bases, leaving 11 bases between the germline ends. Germline V gene data show CDR1 as SGHNT and CDR2 as YYREEE (reference sequence). The CDR3 runs 15 residues. The CDR3 loop reads CASSLGRTNQETQYF. CDR3 DNA: TGTGCCAGCAGCTTAGGCCGGACTAACCAAGAGACCCAGTACTTC. Looking up the rest from reference TRBV5-4 and TRBJ2-5 gives the full variable domain: ETGVTQSPTHLIKTRGQQVTLRCSSQSGHNTVSWYQQALGQGPQFIFQYYREEENGRGNFPPRFSGLQFPNYSSELNVNALELDDSALYLCASSLGRTNQETQYFGPGTRLLVL.

This sequence joins TRBV19 and TRBJ1-2; maybe TRBD1 (6 bases). The V end lost 3 bases, the J end lost 3 bases, and 14 bases lay between the germline ends. The CDR3 runs to 15 residues. The germline gives CDR1 LNHDA, CDR2 SQIVND (reference sequence). The CDR3 DNA follows: TGTGCCAGTAGTATTTATCAGGGGCGACACTATGGCTACACCTTC. It specifies CASSIYQGRHYGYTF.

V gene TRBV28 combines with J gene TRBJ2-3; D is unresolved. V was clipped by 6 bases and J by 2 bases, with 9 bases between them. The CDR3 has 13 residues. Per germline, CDR1 MDHEN and CDR2 SYDVKM. CDR3 DNA: TGTGCCAGCAGCCCAGGAGCCACAGATACGCAGTATTTT. Translation: CASSPGATDTQYF.

This clone was found once. This chain connects TRBV6-5 to TRBJ1-5, with D possibly matching TRBD1 (5 bases). Deletions cut 9 bases from V and 11 bases from J, with 20 bases between. Germline values: CDR1 MNHEY, CDR2 SVGAGI. The CDR3 has 13 residues. This CDR3 is CASSRGPESSQHF. CDR3 nucleotides: TGTGCCAGTTCTCGGGGACCAGAGAGCTCCCAGCATTTT.

The V and J genes are TRBV7-6 and TRBJ2-2; no reliable D call. This CDR3 spans 14 amino acids. Germline V lookup: CDR1 SGHVS, CDR2 FNYEAQ. V dropped 5 bases and J dropped 0 bases, with 7 bases sitting between them. In nucleotides, the CDR3 is TGTGCCAGCAGCCATTACTCGAACACCGGGGAGCTGTTTTTT. Translation: CASSHYSNTGELFF. Filled out from reference TRBV7-6 and TRBJ2-2, the complete variable domain reads GAGVSQSPRYKVTKRGQDVALRCDPISGHVSLYWYRQALGQGPEFLTYFNYEAQQDKSGLPNDRFSAERPEGSISTLTIQRTEQRDSAMYRCASSHYSNTGELFFGEGSRLTVL.

The J gene is TRBJ2-6, the V gene TRBV28; 8 bases fit TRBD1. CDR1 and CDR2 from the germline V gene are MDHEN and SYDVKM. V shed 4 bases and J 2 bases; nucleotides not matched to a gene: 4. The CDR3 is 16 residues long. The CDR3 DNA reads TGTGCCAGCAGTTCGACAGGGGTTGCTGGGGCCAACGTCCTGACTTTC. Its protein product is CASSSTGVAGANVLTF. Variable domain in full (rest from reference TRBV28 and TRBJ2-6): DVKVTQSSRYLVKRTGEKVFLECVQDMDHENMFWYRQDPGLGLRLIYFSYDVKMKEKGDIPEGYSVSREKKERFSLILESASTNQTSMYLCASSSTGVAGANVLTFGAGSRLTVL.

The chain combines TRBV11-3 with TRBJ2-2; possible D gene TRBD2, 5 bases. V was trimmed by 4 bases and J by 5 bases, leaving 11 bases between them. The CDR3 spans 14 residues. CDR1 is SGHNT, CDR2 YENEEA, per germline. The CDR3 DNA sequence: TGTGCCAGCAGCTGGAAAGGAGGAACCGGGGAGCTGTTTTTT. This gives the protein CASSWKGGTGELFF. Supplemented by reference TRBV11-3 and TRBJ2-2, the full variable domain reads EAGVVQSPRYKIIEKKQPVAFWCNPISGHNTLYWYLQNLGQGPELLIRYENEEAVDDSQLPKDRFSAERLKGVDSTLKIQPAELGDSAVYLCASSWKGGTGELFFGEGSRLTVL.

The chain carries TRBV15 and TRBJ1-4; no clear D gene. V was shortened by 5 bases and J by 7 bases, with 17 bases between the two germline ends. The germline V gene has CDR1 LNHNV and CDR2 YYDKDF (reference sequence). CDR3 size: 15 residues. Here the CDR3 reads CATSPNEGSGEKLFF. CDR3 sequence (DNA): TGTGCCACCAGCCCCAACGAGGGTTCGGGTGAAAAACTGTTTTTT.

The chain combines TRBV7-2 with TRBJ2-7; TRBD2 matches at 8 bases. V shed 3 bases and J 5 bases; nucleotides not matched to a gene: 9. Germline assignment: CDR1 SGHTA and CDR2 FQGNSA. The CDR3 extends over 15 amino acids. The CDR3 bases are TGTGCCAGCAGCTTTGTGTCGGGGGGGCCCCACGAGCAGTACTTC. Its protein product is CASSFVSGGPHEQYF.

This clone appeared once. The chain has TRBV7-9 and TRBJ2-1; 7 nucleotides align to TRBD1. Germline-derived CDR1 and CDR2 are SEHNR and FQNEAQ (reference sequence). This CDR3 region has 15 residues. V lost 4 bases to trimming and J lost 6 bases; unmatched junction nucleotides: 9. In DNA form, the CDR3 reads TGTGCCAGCAGCTCCATGGACAGGAGTGGCAATGAGCAGTTCTTC. Protein: CASSSMDRSGNEQFF. Together with reference TRBV7-9 and TRBJ2-1, the CDR3 gives the full variable domain: DTGVSQNPRHKITKRGQNVTFRCDPISEHNRLYWYRQTLGQGPEFLTYFQNEAQLEKSRLLSDRFSAERPKGSFSTLEIQRTEQGDSAMYLCASSSMDRSGNEQFFGPGTRLTVL.

The J gene is TRBJ1-4, the V gene TRBV2; a possible D gene is TRBD1 (5 bases). V lost 6 bases to trimming and J lost 8 bases, with 16 bases between them. The CDR3 sequence is 14 residues long. Per germline, CDR1 SNHLY and CDR2 FYNNEI. CDR3 amino acids: CASRYGAQGEKLFF. CDR3 DNA: TGTGCCAGCAGATACGGGGCCCAGGGAGAAAAACTGTTTTTT.

This chain uses TRBV5-1 with TRBJ2-7, with 12 bases identical to TRBD1. CDR1 and CDR2 (germline): SGHRS, YFSETQ. V was pared by 4 bases and J by 7 bases, with 9 bases of the junction left unmatched. The CDR3 has 15 amino acids. The CDR3 sequence is CASSRVGQGAKEQYF. In DNA, the CDR3 is TGCGCCAGCAGCCGGGTGGGACAGGGGGCGAAGGAGCAGTACTTC.

This chain links TRBV7-2 with TRBJ2-3, with TRBD2 matching over 8 bases. CDR1 is SGHTA and CDR2 is FQGNSA in the germline V gene. The ends lost 1 base at V and 6 bases at J; junction bases unmatched: 6. CDR3 length: 15 residues. CDR3 loop: CASSLVAGGSDTQYF. CDR3 nucleotide sequence: TGTGCCAGCAGCTTAGTTGCGGGGGGCTCGGATACGCAGTATTTT.

This chain links TRBV25-1 with TRBJ2-7; 9 bases line up with TRBD2. The J segment lost 6 bases and the V segment lost 5 bases, leaving 5 bases of the junction unmatched. The CDR3 sequence is 13 residues long. From germline, CDR1 is MGHDK and CDR2 SYGVNS. The CDR3 DNA follows: TGTGCCAGCAGTACGGGACTAGCCTCCGAGCAGTACTTC. This translates into CASSTGLASEQYF.

This clone occurred once. The gene calls are TRBV14 and TRBJ2-3; D unclear. The CDR3 runs 13 residues. Germline V gives CDR1 SGHDN, CDR2 FVKESK. The ends were cut back, 3 bases at V and 4 bases at J, with 8 bases in the middle. In DNA, the CDR3 is TGTGCCAGCAGCCATTGGTCGTCAGATACGCAGTATTTT. As protein: CASSHWSSDTQYF.

The rearrangement uses TRBV7-9 and TRBJ2-3; 7 bases are a match to TRBD1. Losses at the gene ends were 4 bases for V and 5 bases for J; bases not matched to a gene: 12. The CDR3 sequence is 16 residues long. Germline loops: CDR1 SEHNR, CDR2 FQNEAQ (reference sequence). In nucleotides, the CDR3 is TGTGCCAGCAGCTCCGGAGACAGGGTACTAGGAGATACGCAGTATTTT. Encoded protein: CASSSGDRVLGDTQYF.

V is TRBV29-1 and J is TRBJ2-5; D is tentatively TRBD1 or TRBD2 (5 bases each). The germline gives CDR1 SQVTM, CDR2 ANQGSEA. This CDR3 spans 19 amino acids. V was trimmed by 2 bases and J by 0 bases, leaving 25 bases between them. For the CDR3, the DNA is TGCAGCGTTGAACCACTGTTGGACATTTGGAGGAATAACCAAGAGACCCAGTACTTC. Translating gives CSVEPLLDIWRNNQETQYF.

This chain uses TRBV4-3 with TRBJ2-7; the D gene could be TRBD1 or TRBD2 (6 bases each). CDR3 length equals 17 residues. Looked up from germline, CDR1 is LGHNA and CDR2 is YSLEER. Trimming pared 0 bases from V and 2 bases from J, leaving 17 bases between. The CDR3 coding sequence is TGCGCCAGCAGCCAAGATCAAGGGGGGATGTTTCCCTACGAGCAGTACTTC. This translates into CASSQDQGGMFPYEQYF.

The V call is TRBV6-1, the J call TRBJ1-1; weak D call: TRBD1 (5 bases). In germline, CDR1 is MNHNS, CDR2 SASEGT. V lost 1 base, J lost 3 bases, and 9 bases lay in between. The CDR3 has 14 residues. The CDR3 sequence is CASSEVRGDTEAFF. As DNA, the CDR3 is TGTGCCAGCAGTGAAGTTAGGGGTGACACTGAAGCTTTCTTT.